This T cell receptor (beta chain) was observed in a study of human T cells and chemical hapten exposure. Regarding time point: patch test 2, 6 weeks after DPC sensitization. Treatment here: therapeutic diphenylcyclopropenone sensitization with weekly scalp DPC. This clonotype was seen at least ten times. MiXCR was run by TCRdb on the RACE reads, yielding one entry per CDR3 protein. Among tens of thousands of distinct CDR3 sequences listed, 3% to 4% were seen once. Sample: whole blood, taken in connection with sensitization to the hapten diphenylcyclopropenone (DPC). This clonotype was obtained from a man in his forties or fifties with alopecia areata. Some clones in this sample may be carry-over from other donors' samples.

The CDR3 nucleotides read TGTGCCAGCACCCAGGGACGAAAGACCTACAATGAGCAGTTCTTC. It translates to CASTQGRKTYNEQFF. This chain uses TRBV12-3 or TRBV12-4 with TRBJ2-1; D is tentatively TRBD1 or TRBD2 (5 bases each). The CDR3 consists of 15 residues. V lost 7 bases and J lost 2, with 15 bases in between.